The clone carrying this T cell receptor beta chain is categorized as medium-sized. This entry comes from a study of blood T cell repertoires in COVID-19. Study at large: Acute and convalescent COVID-19 samples came from the United States, Italy and Spain. Nucleic acid was either cDNA or gDNA, and it came from T cells, B-cell-depleted T cells, or PBMCs.

Germline CDR1 and CDR2: MGHDK and SYGVNS. The CDR3 spans 17 residues. With 4 bases clipped from V and 4 bases from J, the junction kept 11 bases outside the gene matches. In the original workflow: Amplification of reference gene primers provided the estimated nucleated cell counts. Using immunoSEQ multiplex PCR, the repertoire was profiled, and TCRdb retains in-frame clones only, with some absent. That table furnishes V, J and clone size, whereas the DNA furnished D and trimming. The table includes under 350,000 clones, roughly 85% detected once. The gene calls are TRBV25-1 and TRBJ2-7; 12 nucleotides line up with TRBD1. The sequence came from a human donor in a cohort sampled during active COVID-19. Sequencing input: peripheral blood. The CDR3: CASSAPDRDRGPYEQYF. The CDR3 bases are TGTGCCAGCAGTGCCCCCGACCGGGACAGGGGGCCGTACGAGCAGTACTTC.